In its sample, the clone carrying this T cell receptor (beta chain) was seen many times. No antigen is known for it. With V trimmed by 2 bases and J by 3 bases, 3 bases remained unmatched. Germline-derived CDR1 and CDR2 are SGHDT and YYEEEE. The CDR3 is 14 residues long. The cDNA was synthesized by means of template-switch 5'RACE, which was carried out with 10-nucleotide random UMIs. TCRdb passed the 5' RACE reads through MiXCR, listing each CDR3 protein once. The sample lists around 130,000 distinct CDR3 sequences, about 3.2% occurring once. The data are from a study of neurological immune-mediated disorders. Findings and limits, study-wide: Levels of TCR clonal expansion peaked in HTLV-1-associated myelopathy and reached their lowest in multiple sclerosis, under those of healthy controls. One related-CDR3 cluster, found by phylogenetic grouping, held repertoires of 18 of 34 multiple sclerosis patients and is a possible signature.

The receptor's source is a woman younger than 45 with multiple sclerosis. Sequencing used PBMCs. This chain links TRBV5-6 with TRBJ2-7; 9 bases agree with TRBD1. CDR3 nucleotides: TGTGCCAGCAGCTTCCCGGGACAGGGCTACGAGCAGTACTTC. Translated, it gives CASSFPGQGYEQYF.